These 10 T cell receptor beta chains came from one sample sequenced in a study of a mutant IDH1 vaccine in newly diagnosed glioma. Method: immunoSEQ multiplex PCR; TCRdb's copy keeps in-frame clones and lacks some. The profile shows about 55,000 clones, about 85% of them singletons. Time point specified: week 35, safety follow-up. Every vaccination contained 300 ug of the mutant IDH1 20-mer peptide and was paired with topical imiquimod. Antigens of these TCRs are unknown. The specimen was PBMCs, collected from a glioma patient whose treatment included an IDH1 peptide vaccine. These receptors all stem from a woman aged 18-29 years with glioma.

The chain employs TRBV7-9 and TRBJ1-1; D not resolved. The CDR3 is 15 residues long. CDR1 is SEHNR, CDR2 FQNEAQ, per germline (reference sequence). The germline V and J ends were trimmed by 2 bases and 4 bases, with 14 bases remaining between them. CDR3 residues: CASSLKVDLITEAFF. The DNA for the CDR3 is TGTGCCAGCAGCTTAAAGGTAGATCTCATCACTGAAGCTTTCTTT.

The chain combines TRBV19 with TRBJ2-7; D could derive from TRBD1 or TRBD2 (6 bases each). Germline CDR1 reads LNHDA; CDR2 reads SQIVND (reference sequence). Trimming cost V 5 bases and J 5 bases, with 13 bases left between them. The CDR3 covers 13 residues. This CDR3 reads CASSGGGSDEQYF. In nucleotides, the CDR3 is TGTGCCAGTAGTGGAGGGGGTTCGGACGAGCAGTACTTC.

DNA of the CDR3: TGTGCCAGCAGTGAAGAATACCTAGGCTATGGCTACACCTTC. Protein product: CASSEEYLGYGYTF. The chain is built from TRBV6-1 and TRBJ1-2; D remains unclear. V shed 1 base and J shed 4 bases, with 10 bases lying between them. This CDR3 is 14 amino acids long. The germline V gene has CDR1 MNHNS and CDR2 SASEGT.

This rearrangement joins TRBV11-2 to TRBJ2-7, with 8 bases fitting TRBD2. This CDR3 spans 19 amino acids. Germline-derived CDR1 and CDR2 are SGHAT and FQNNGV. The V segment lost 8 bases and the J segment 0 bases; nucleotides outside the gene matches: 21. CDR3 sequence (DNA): TGTGCCAGCGGAAGCCCCGCAGGGGCGGGAGGCCACAACTCCTACGAGCAGTACTTC. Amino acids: CASGSPAGAGGHNSYEQYF. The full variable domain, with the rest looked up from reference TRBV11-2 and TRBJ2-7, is EAGVAQSPRYKIIEKRQSVAFWCNPISGHATLYWYQQILGQGPKLLIQFQNNGVVDDSQLPKDRFSAERLKGVDSTLKIQPAKLEDSAVYLCASGSPAGAGGHNSYEQYFGPGTRLTVT.

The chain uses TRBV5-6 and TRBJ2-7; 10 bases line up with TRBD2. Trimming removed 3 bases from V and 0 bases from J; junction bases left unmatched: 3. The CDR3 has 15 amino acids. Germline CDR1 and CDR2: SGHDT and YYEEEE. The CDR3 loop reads CASSSGTSVSYEQYF. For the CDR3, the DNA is TGTGCCAGCAGCTCCGGGACTAGCGTCTCCTACGAGCAGTACTTC.

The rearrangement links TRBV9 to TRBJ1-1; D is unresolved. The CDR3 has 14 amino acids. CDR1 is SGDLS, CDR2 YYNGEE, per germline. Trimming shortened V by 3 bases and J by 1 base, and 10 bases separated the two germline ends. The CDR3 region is CASSAFQRNTEAFF. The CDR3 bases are TGTGCCAGCAGCGCCTTCCAGAGGAACACTGAAGCTTTCTTT.

For the CDR3, the DNA is TGTGCCAGCAGTGAAGCCGGGACAGGGGGGGTTTATGGCTACACCTTC. Protein sequence: CASSEAGTGGVYGYTF. The chain couples TRBV6-1 to TRBJ1-2, with 11 bases lining up with TRBD1. The germline V gene has CDR1 MNHNS and CDR2 SASEGT. The CDR3 is 16 residues long. V was pared by 0 bases and J by 5 bases, with 5 bases of the junction left unmatched.

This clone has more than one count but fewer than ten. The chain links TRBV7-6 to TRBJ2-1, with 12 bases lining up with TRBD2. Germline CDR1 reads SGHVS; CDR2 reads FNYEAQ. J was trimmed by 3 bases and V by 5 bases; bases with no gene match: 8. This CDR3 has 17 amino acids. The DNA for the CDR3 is TGTGCCAGCAGCCCGCCTAGCGGGAGGGCCGTCTACAATGAGCAGTTCTTC. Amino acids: CASSPPSGRAVYNEQFF.

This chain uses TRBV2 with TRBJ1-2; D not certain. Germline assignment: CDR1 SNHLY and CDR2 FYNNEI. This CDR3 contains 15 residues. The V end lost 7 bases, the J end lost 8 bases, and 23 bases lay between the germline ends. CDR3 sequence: CASTPSPVGLEGYTF. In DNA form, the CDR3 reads TGTGCCAGCACTCCCTCTCCGGTCGGGCTAGAGGGCTACACCTTC.

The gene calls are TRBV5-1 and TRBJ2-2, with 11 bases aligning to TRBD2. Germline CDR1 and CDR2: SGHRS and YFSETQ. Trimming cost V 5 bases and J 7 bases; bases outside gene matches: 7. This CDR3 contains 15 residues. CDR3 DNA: TGCGCCAGCAGGATAGCGGGAGGGCCCGGCGGGGAGCTGTTTTTT. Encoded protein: CASRIAGGPGGELFF.